This is a list of T cell receptor beta chains from one sample in a study of cytomegalovirus exposure and HLA in healthy donors. Some clones are missing from TCRdb's copy, which holds only in-frame ones; the method was immunoSEQ multiplex PCR. Among some 98,000 clones listed, under 85% were seen once. Sequencing was performed on PBMCs. All receptors come from a female donor in good health and CMV-seropositive. CDR3s include the opening cysteine and the closing phenylalanine or tryptophan. Fields, in order: V gene, J gene, D gene, clone size, CDR3 DNA, CDR3 protein. D genes are given only for firm matches. Only some rows state a clone size, as once, few, many or a class for expanded clones.

TRBV5-1	TRBJ1-1	NA	NA	TGCGCCAGCAGCTTGGGGGGTGGGCGGCAGGGTTCTAAAGTCCGCCTCTCTGAAGCTTTCTTT	CASSLGGGRQGSKVRLSEAFF
TRBV5-6	TRBJ1-4	NA	NA	TGTGCCAGCAGCTTGGCCGGGGGTAATGAAAAACTGTTTTTT	CASSLAGGNEKLFF
TRBV6-1	TRBJ2-7	NA	NA	TGTGCCAGCAGCCAGACAGATTTCTACGAGCAGTACTTC	CASSQTDFYEQYF
TRBV6-6	TRBJ2-7	NA	NA	TGTGCCAGCCCGCGGCAACAATGCGAGCAGTACTTC	CASPRQQCEQYF
TRBV5-1	TRBJ1-5	NA	NA	TGCGCCAGCAGCTTAGGGACGGGAGGCAATCAGCCCCAGCATTTT	CASSLGTGGNQPQHF
TRBV9	TRBJ2-2	NA	once	TGTGCCAGCAGCGTAACCAGCGCGAACACCGGGGAGCTGTTTTTT	CASSVTSANTGELFF
TRBV15	TRBJ1-1	TRBD1	NA	TGTGCCACCAGCAGAGATGCGGACAGGTTCAGGGTCACTGAAGCTTTCTTT	CATSRDADRFRVTEAFF
TRBV29-1	TRBJ1-5	NA	NA	TGCAGCGTTGGATGGTTCGGTCAGCCCCAGCATTTT	CSVGWFGQPQHF
TRBV4-1	TRBJ1-3	TRBD1	once	TGCGCCAGCAGCCTAGCCGACAGGGGGTCTGGAAACACCATATATTTT	CASSLADRGSGNTIYF
TRBV18	TRBJ1-1	TRBD1	NA	TGTGCCAGCTCACCACCACAGGGGATGATCTCCTCTGAAGCTTTCTTT	CASSPPQGMISSEAFF
TRBV28	TRBJ1-5	TRBD1	NA	TGTGCCAGCAGTTTAGGAGAGTCGGGACAGGGGACGTATAGCAATCAGCCCCAGCATTTT	CASSLGESGQGTYSNQPQHF
TRBV19	TRBJ1-2	NA	NA	TGTGCCAGTAGTCCTGACAGGAGTGGCTACACCTTC	CASSPDRSGYTF
TRBV9	TRBJ2-7	NA	NA	TGTGCCAGCAGCGTTTCGGACTATGGATCCTACGAGCAGTACTTC	CASSVSDYGSYEQYF
TRBV19	TRBJ1-1	NA	NA	TGTGCCAGTAGTAGGACACCGAACACTGAAGCTTTCTTT	CASSRTPNTEAFF
TRBV5-1	TRBJ2-7	TRBD2	NA	TGCGCCAGCAGCCTGCTTAGCGGGAGTTTCTACGAGCAGTACTTC	CASSLLSGSFYEQYF
TRBV5-8	TRBJ2-5	NA	NA	TGTGCCAGCAATCATCGACAGACTGAGACCCAGTACTTC	CASNHRQTETQYF
TRBV5-1	TRBJ1-1	NA	NA	TGCGCCAGCAGCTTGGACCGCTTTTGGGGCACCGTGAACACTGAAGCTTTCTTT	CASSLDRFWGTVNTEAFF
TRBV9	TRBJ2-1	NA	NA	TGTGCCAGCAGCTCGGGACACTACAATGAGCAGTTCTTC	CASSSGHYNEQFF
TRBV5-4	TRBJ1-6	NA	once	TGTGCCAGCAGCTTGTACAGCTTCTTTTATAATTCACCCCTCCACTTT	CASSLYSFFYNSPLHF
TRBV5-1	TRBJ1-3	TRBD1	NA	TGCGCCAGCAGCTTGGCCGGGACAGGGCCGGGGTCTGGAAACACCATATATTTT	CASSLAGTGPGSGNTIYF
TRBV28	TRBJ2-5	NA	NA	TGTGCCAGCAGTTTATGGAAACTAGCAGGGGGAGAGACCCAGTACTTC	CASSLWKLAGGETQYF
TRBV4-1	TRBJ1-4	NA	once	TGCGCCAGCAGCCAAGAGGGGGGACGGCGGGAAAAACTGTTTTTT	CASSQEGGRREKLFF
TRBV6-5	TRBJ2-5	NA	NA	TGTGCCAGCAGGACTGGGGAGACCCAGTACTTC	CASRTGETQYF
TRBV29-1	TRBJ2-1	TRBD2	once	TGCAGCGTTGAAAAGACTAGCAACAATGAGCAGTTCTTC	CSVEKTSNNEQFF
TRBV2	TRBJ2-1	TRBD2	NA	TGTGCCAGCAGTGAGATACTAGCGGGAGGGTGTGAGCAGTTCTTC	CASSEILAGGCEQFF
TRBV9	TRBJ2-7	TRBD1	NA	TGTGCCAGCAGCCCGGACAGGGCCTCCTACGAGCAGTACTTC	CASSPDRASYEQYF
TRBV15	TRBJ2-5	TRBD2	NA	TGTGCCACCAGCAGAGATCGCCTGGGGGGGGTTGAGACCCAGTACTTC	CATSRDRLGGVETQYF
TRBV9	TRBJ2-7	TRBD1	NA	TGTGCCAGCAGCCCGCTACAGGGGAGCTCCTACGAGCAGTACTTC	CASSPLQGSSYEQYF
TRBV14	TRBJ1-1	NA	NA	TGTGCCAGCAGCCAAAGTCGGGTAGGGGACACTGAAGCTTTCTTT	CASSQSRVGDTEAFF
TRBV5-1	TRBJ2-3	NA	few	TGCGCCAGCAGCCTGGGACTCCTAACTAGCACAGATACGCAGTATTTT	CASSLGLLTSTDTQYF
TRBV5-6	TRBJ1-4	NA	few	TGTGCCAGCAGCCTGACGGGGGGGAATGAAAAACTGTTTTTT	CASSLTGGNEKLFF
TRBV7-2	TRBJ1-1	NA	NA	TGTGCCAGCAGCTTAGTTTGGGGCATGAACACTGAAGCTTTCTTT	CASSLVWGMNTEAFF
TRBV6-6	TRBJ2-3	NA	NA	TGTGCCAGCGGCGGTCCGGAGGATACGCAGTATTTT	CASGGPEDTQYF
TRBV10-3	TRBJ2-7	TRBD1	NA	TGTGCCATCAGTGACCCATTGACAGGGTACTACGAGCAGTACTTC	CAISDPLTGYYEQYF
TRBV4-1	TRBJ1-5	NA	once	TGCGCCAGCAGCCAAGAAGGTACAGACAATCAGCCCCAGCATTTT	CASSQEGTDNQPQHF
TRBV5-1	TRBJ1-1	NA	NA	TGCGCCAGCACCCCCAGGAGGAGGAGGGGGAACACTGAAGCTTTCTTT	CASTPRRRRGNTEAFF
TRBV19	TRBJ1-2	TRBD1	NA	TGTGCCAGTAGTATAGGAGGGGGCGGCGGCTACACCTTC	CASSIGGGGGYTF
TRBV5-6	TRBJ2-7	NA	NA	TGTGCCAGCAGCTTGGGAAGAAGGGGATACGAGCAGTACTTC	CASSLGRRGYEQYF
TRBV2	TRBJ2-3	NA	NA	TGTGCCAGCAGTGACCTTGGGGAGGCAGATACGCAGTATTTT	CASSDLGEADTQYF
TRBV13	TRBJ2-3	NA	NA	TGTGCCAGCAGCACTCGGACAGGCACAGATACGCAGTATTTT	CASSTRTGTDTQYF
TRBV5-4	TRBJ1-2	NA	NA	TGTGCCAGCAGCTTGGTCGGGGGGCGGGCTAACTATGGCTACCCCTTC	CASSLVGGRANYGYPF
TRBV27	TRBJ2-7	TRBD2	NA	TGTGCCAGCAGTTTTAGCGGACTAGCGGGAGACTACCACGAGCAGTACTTC	CASSFSGLAGDYHEQYF
TRBV25-1	TRBJ2-3	TRBD1	NA	TGTGCCAGCAGTGCGGGAACAGGGGGCGCGACAGATACGCAGTATTTT	CASSAGTGGATDTQYF
TRBV6-1	TRBJ2-2	TRBD1	few	TGTGCCAGCAGTGAATTGACTATTTTGGGGGACAGGGGCGCCGGGGAGCTGTTTTTT	CASSELTILGDRGAGELFF
TRBV25-1	TRBJ1-1	NA	NA	TGTGCCAGCAGTGAATTTTCCGGTACTGAAGCTTTCTTT	CASSEFSGTEAFF
TRBV7-9	TRBJ2-1	TRBD1	NA	TGTGCCAGCAGCTTAGCCGGGACAGGGGGAACCTCCATGTACAATGAGCAGTTCTTC	CASSLAGTGGTSMYNEQFF
TRBV7-9	TRBJ2-7	NA	NA	TGTGCCAGCAGCCCCTGGTTACAGGGGGGGGACGAGCAGTACTTC	CASSPWLQGGDEQYF
TRBV5-1	TRBJ1-4	TRBD1	NA	TGCGCCAGCAGCCCGATGGGGGGACAGGGGAATGAAAAACTGTTTTTT	CASSPMGGQGNEKLFF
TRBV29-1	TRBJ2-1	NA	few	TGCAGCGTTGAACAGGGGGGCACTAGGAAGAAGGGCGATGAGCAGTTCTTC	CSVEQGGTRKKGDEQFF
TRBV2	TRBJ1-2	NA	few	TGTGCCAGCAGAGCGCCCACTAACTATGGCTACACCTTC	CASRAPTNYGYTF
TRBV7-9	TRBJ2-3	NA	NA	TGTGCCAGCAGCTTGACAGGCCGCACAGATACGCAGTATTTT	CASSLTGRTDTQYF
TRBV10-2	TRBJ1-1	TRBD1	NA	TGCGCCAGCATGGACAGGGCGAACACTGAAGCTTTCTTT	CASMDRANTEAFF
TRBV9	TRBJ2-2	TRBD2	NA	TGTGCCAGCAGCGGGGAGGGATCCGGGGAGCTGTTTTTT	CASSGEGSGELFF
TRBV19	TRBJ1-5	NA	NA	TGTGCCAGTAGTATCGAAGCGGGGCGACGGAATCAGCCCCAGCATTTT	CASSIEAGRRNQPQHF